These T cell receptor beta chains were read from a single sample in a study of Ad26.COV2.S vaccination and SARS-CoV-2 variants. Measured with immunoSEQ multiplex PCR; TCRdb has only the in-frame clones, and not every one. The repertoire holds just over 350,000 clones, roughly 94% seen once, with under 4% in the top ten. The specimen comprised peripheral blood, sampled after recovery from COVID-19. These receptor sequences come from a human donor who had recovered from COVID-19. The CDR3 runs from the conserved cysteine through the conserved F or W. D genes are given only for firm matches. Only some rows state a clone size, as once, few, many or a class for expanded clones.

D gene	V gene	J gene	clone size	CDR3 protein	CDR3 DNA
TRBD2	TRBV6-5	TRBJ2-3	-	CASLRRRGGTDTQYF	TGTGCCAGCCTCCGCCGGCGGGGGGGCACAGATACGCAGTATTTT
-	TRBV25-1	TRBJ2-5	-	CASSVQRETQYF	TGTGCCAGCAGTGTCCAAAGGGAGACCCAGTACTTC
-	TRBV4-3	TRBJ2-1	-	CASSLGDRSYNEQFF	TGCGCCAGCAGCCTCGGCGACAGGTCCTACAATGAGCAGTTCTTC
-	TRBV7-9	TRBJ1-5	-	CASSFDTMSQPQHF	TGTGCCAGCAGCTTCGACACCATGAGCCAGCCCCAGCATTTT
-	TRBV18	TRBJ1-4	-	CASSRQATNEKLFF	TGTGCCAGCTCACGACAAGCAACTAATGAAAAACTGTTTTTT
-	TRBV18	TRBJ1-1	-	CASSPQNFRDDRNHEARLAFF	TGTGCCAGCTCACCGCAAAACTTCCGGGACGATCGAAACCATGAAGCTCGCCTAGCTTTCTTT
TRBD1	TRBV5-1	TRBJ1-1	-	CASSPLYRGDFGTEAFF	TGCGCCAGCAGCCCATTATACAGGGGAGATTTCGGCACTGAAGCTTTCTTT
-	TRBV9	TRBJ2-3	-	CASSVPPGVGTDTQYF	TGTGCCAGCAGCGTTCCCCCAGGGGTGGGCACAGATACGCAGTATTTT
-	TRBV9	TRBJ2-5	-	CASSVGGKETQYF	TGTGCCAGCAGCGTAGGAGGGAAAGAGACCCAGTACTTC
TRBD1	TRBV6-5	TRBJ1-5	-	CASSRQGWDQPQHF	TGTGCCAGCAGTCGACAGGGTTGGGATCAGCCCCAGCATTTT
-	TRBV2	TRBJ2-6	-	CASTWRGGFWSGANVLTF	TGTGCCAGCACATGGAGGGGGGGTTTTTGGTCTGGGGCCAACGTCCTGACTTTC
-	TRBV25-1	TRBJ1-1	-	CASSLGGAGEAFF	TGTGCCAGCAGTCTTGGAGGGGCAGGTGAAGCTTTCTTT
-	TRBV6-5	TRBJ2-7	-	CASSRASSYEQYF	TGTGCCAGCAGCAGAGCAAGTTCCTACGAGCAGTACTTC
-	TRBV27	TRBJ2-1	-	CASSLYRGNEQFF	TGTGCCAGCAGTTTATACCGTGGGAATGAGCAGTTCTTC
-	TRBV10-3	TRBJ1-2	-	CAISEGYSSYGYTF	TGTGCCATCAGTGAGGGGTACTCCTCCTATGGCTACACCTTC
-	TRBV12-5	TRBJ2-1	once	CASGIPGQNEQFF	TGTGCTAGTGGTATACCCGGACAAAACGAGCAGTTCTTC
TRBD2	TRBV27	TRBJ2-3	-	CASSPSGDYTDTQYF	TGTGCCAGCAGTCCCAGCGGGGACTACACAGATACGCAGTATTTT
TRBD1	TRBV5-1	TRBJ2-1	-	CASSGQGVLGSYNEQFF	TGCGCCAGCAGCGGACAGGGGGTGCTTGGTTCCTACAATGAGCAGTTCTTC
-	TRBV6-2/TRBV6-3	TRBJ2-5	few	CASSHSWGETQYF	TGTGCCAGCAGTCACTCTTGGGGTGAGACCCAGTACTTC
-	TRBV19	TRBJ1-6	few	CASARGRAESPLHF	TGTGCCAGTGCCCGGGGCAGGGCGGAATCACCCCTCCACTTT
-	TRBV2	TRBJ2-1	-	CASTGYNEQFF	TGTGCCAGCACGGGCTACAATGAGCAGTTCTTC
TRBD1	TRBV19	TRBJ1-3	-	CASTPGQISGNTIYF	TGTGCCAGTACCCCGGGACAGATCTCTGGAAACACCATATATTTT
TRBD1	TRBV10-3	TRBJ1-6	-	CATRTGTGDNSPLHF	TGTGCCACCAGAACCGGGACAGGCGATAATTCACCCCTCCACTTT
-	TRBV29-1	TRBJ1-5	few	CSVGPGINQPQHF	TGCAGCGTTGGACCGGGGATCAATCAGCCCCAGCATTTT
-	TRBV25-1	TRBJ2-2	-	CASTDGDPGGWTGELFF	TGTGCCAGCACCGACGGGGACCCCGGAGGATGGACCGGGGAGCTGTTTTTT
-	TRBV4-1	TRBJ1-1	-	CASSQDRRMNTEAFF	TGCGCCAGCAGCCAAGATAGGCGGATGAACACTGAAGCTTTCTTT
TRBD2	TRBV7-2	TRBJ2-7	-	CASSLPPSGGPYEQYF	TGTGCCAGCAGCTTACCCCCTAGCGGGGGGCCCTACGAGCAGTACTTC
TRBD2	TRBV2	TRBJ2-1	-	CASTKAGGIYNEQFF	TGTGCCAGCACTAAAGCGGGGGGAATCTACAATGAGCAGTTCTTC
-	TRBV5-8	TRBJ1-5	-	CASSRVPGQPQHF	TGTGCCAGCAGCCGCGTCCCAGGTCAGCCCCAGCATTTT
TRBD2	TRBV5-6	TRBJ2-2	-	CASSLVAGGTGELFF	TGTGCCAGCAGCTTGGTAGCGGGAGGTACCGGGGAGCTGTTTTTT
-	TRBV18	TRBJ1-1	once	CASSPANSDTEAFF	TGTGCCAGCTCCCCGGCCAATTCGGACACTGAAGCTTTCTTT
-	TRBV7-3	TRBJ2-2	-	CASSLEAAAVNTGELFF	TGTGCCAGCAGCTTAGAGGCCGCGGCAGTGAACACCGGGGAGCTGTTTTTT
-	TRBV2	TRBJ2-7	-	CASSGEGTFTYEQYF	TGTGCCAGCAGTGGGGAGGGGACATTCACCTACGAGCAGTACTTC
TRBD2	TRBV5-1	TRBJ2-5	-	CASSSPIFSGGRQETQYF	TGCGCCAGCAGCTCTCCCATCTTTAGCGGGGGCCGCCAAGAGACCCAGTACTTC
-	TRBV19	TRBJ1-1	-	CASSSRTAMNTEAFF	TGTGCCAGTAGTAGTAGGACAGCCATGAACACTGAAGCTTTCTTT
TRBD1	TRBV5-1	TRBJ1-1	-	CASSLNYPQGGNTEAFF	TGCGCCAGCAGCTTGAATTACCCGCAGGGGGGGAACACTGAAGCTTTCTTT
-	TRBV19	TRBJ1-1	once	CASIPFQGREAFF	TGTGCCAGTATCCCGTTCCAGGGACGTGAAGCTTTCTTT
-	TRBV7-6	TRBJ2-7	-	CASSPAPGNSYEQYF	TGTGCCAGCAGCCCCGCCCCCGGAAACTCCTACGAGCAGTACTTC
-	TRBV20-1	TRBJ1-2	-	CSASTGGYTF	TGCAGTGCTAGTACAGGTGGCTACACCTTC
-	TRBV4-1	TRBJ2-6	-	CASSSPARSGANVLTF	TGCGCCAGCAGCTCCCCTGCGCGCTCTGGGGCCAACGTCCTGACTTTC
-	TRBV25-1	TRBJ1-2	-	CASSRGGVYGYTF	TGTGCCAGCAGCCGTGGTGGAGTCTATGGCTACACCTTC
-	TRBV27	TRBJ1-5	-	CASSLYRDYSNQPQHF	TGTGCCAGCAGTTTATACAGGGATTATAGCAATCAGCCCCAGCATTTT
-	TRBV7-9	TRBJ1-2	few	CASSLQGTTNYGYTF	TGTGCCAGCAGCTTACAGGGAACTACTAACTATGGCTACACCTTC
-	TRBV2	TRBJ1-1	-	CASSLSGTVEAFF	TGTGCCAGCAGTCTCTCCGGGACTGTGGAAGCTTTCTTT
-	TRBV14	TRBJ1-2	-	CASSQDRTLNYGYTF	TGTGCCAGCAGCCAAGATCGGACACTTAACTATGGCTACACCTTC
-	TRBV11-2	TRBJ1-2	-	CASSLDRAGGYGYTF	TGTGCCAGCAGCTTAGACAGGGCGGGAGGCTATGGCTACACCTTC
-	TRBV28	TRBJ2-5	-	CASSWGQGISRQETQYF	TGTGCCAGCAGTTGGGGGCAGGGGATTTCGAGGCAAGAGACCCAGTACTTC